This is a list of T cell receptor beta chains from one sample in a study of T cells in Graves' hyperthyroidism and ophthalmopathy. A single record per CDR3 protein comes from TCRdb applying MiXCR to the multiplex PCR reads. Among more than 350,000 distinct CDR3 sequences listed, 15% were seen once. Sequencing input: blood. The receptors shown here come from a woman aged 60-70 years with Graves' ophthalmopathy. The CDR3 runs from the conserved cysteine through the conserved F or W. Each record gives: clone size, V gene, J gene, CDR3 length, D gene, CDR3 protein, CDR3 DNA. D genes are given only for firm matches. Size is omitted from some rows. Given values are once, few, many or a class for expanded clones.

size: once
V: TRBV9
J: TRBJ2-7
length: 13
D: .
CDR3: CASSVDSGGEQYF
DNA: TGTGCCAGCAGCGTAGACTCTGGAGGCGAGCAGTACTTC

size: many
V: TRBV20-1
J: TRBJ2-5
length: 13
D: .
CDR3: CSADPGPQETQYF
DNA: TGCAGTGCTGACCCTGGTCCGCAAGAGACCCAGTACTTC

size: many
V: TRBV7-2
J: TRBJ2-5
length: 17
D: TRBD2
CDR3: CATQPRMGGLRRETQYF
DNA: TGTGCCACCCAGCCCCGCATGGGAGGGCTGAGACGGGAGACCCAGTACTTC

size: few
V: TRBV7-8
J: TRBJ1-3
length: 15
D: .
CDR3: CASSLDIGTGNTIYF
DNA: TGTGCCAGCAGCTTAGATATCGGGACTGGAAACACCATATATTTT

size: .
V: TRBV5-1
J: TRBJ2-7
length: 12
D: .
CDR3: CANSQETYEQYF
DNA: TGCGCCAACAGTCAGGAGACCTACGAGCAGTACTTC

size: many
V: TRBV7-2
J: TRBJ2-5
length: 15
D: TRBD2
CDR3: CASSLSGSFGETQYF
DNA: TGTGCCAGCAGCTTAAGCGGGAGTTTTGGAGAGACCCAGTACTTC

size: .
V: TRBV12-3/TRBV12-4
J: TRBJ1-2
length: 14
D: .
CDR3: CASSLIGADYGYTF
DNA: TGTGCCAGCAGTTTGATAGGGGCGGACTATGGCTACACCTTC

size: few
V: TRBV5-5
J: TRBJ2-7
length: 14
D: .
CDR3: CASSKSRDSYEQYF
DNA: TGTGCCAGCAGCAAGAGCAGGGATTCCTACGAGCAGTACTTC

size: many
V: TRBV7-9
J: TRBJ2-1
length: 15
D: TRBD2
CDR3: CASSPRDYRYNEQFF
DNA: TGTGCCAGCAGCCCCAGGGACTACCGTTACAATGAGCAGTTCTTC

size: .
V: TRBV12-3/TRBV12-4
J: TRBJ2-5
length: 16
D: TRBD2
CDR3: CASSITSGRWQETQYF
DNA: TGTGCCAGCAGTATCACTAGCGGGAGGTGGCAAGAGACCCAGTACTTC

size: .
V: TRBV6-2/TRBV6-3
J: TRBJ1-2
length: 13
D: TRBD1
CDR3: CASSRTGVNGYTF
DNA: TGTGCCAGCAGCCGGACAGGGGTAAATGGCTACACCTTC

size: many
V: TRBV5-1
J: TRBJ2-3
length: 13
D: .
CDR3: CASSLAITDTQYF
DNA: TGTGCCAGCAGCTTAGCAATAACAGATACGCAGTATTTT

size: many
V: TRBV3-1
J: TRBJ2-1
length: 13
D: .
CDR3: CASSQDPRGEQFF
DNA: TGTGCCAGCAGCCAAGATCCACGTGGTGAGCAGTTCTTC

size: .
V: TRBV19
J: TRBJ1-2
length: 15
D: .
CDR3: CASTAAGSQGGGYTF
DNA: TGTGCCAGTACCGCAGCAGGGAGTCAGGGTGGTGGCTACACCTTC

size: few
V: TRBV5-1
J: TRBJ2-7
length: 15
D: .
CDR3: CASSARPTPAYEQYF
DNA: TGCGCCAGCAGCGCTCGACCCACTCCCGCCTACGAGCAGTACTTC

size: once
V: TRBV24-1
J: TRBJ2-3
length: 15
D: TRBD1
CDR3: CATSPRTGGTDTQYF
DNA: TGTGCCACCAGCCCGCGTACAGGGGGCACAGATACGCAGTATTTT

size: many
V: TRBV7-8
J: TRBJ2-3
length: 15
D: .
CDR3: CASSGQTTITDTQYF
DNA: TGTGCCAGCAGTGGACAGACGACAATCACAGATACGCAGTATTTT

size: many
V: TRBV2
J: TRBJ2-3
length: 14
D: .
CDR3: CASSERRSTDTQYF
DNA: TGTGCCAGCAGTGAGCGGAGGAGCACAGATACGCAGTATTTT

size: once
V: TRBV20-1
J: TRBJ1-4
length: 15
D: TRBD1
CDR3: CSARDSGTGHEKLFF
DNA: TGCAGTGCTAGAGACTCCGGGACAGGGCATGAAAAACTGTTTTTT

size: .
V: TRBV29-1
J: TRBJ2-1
length: 12
D: TRBD2
CDR3: CSGGLAGYEQFF
DNA: TGCAGCGGGGGACTAGCGGGATATGAGCAGTTCTTC

size: many
V: TRBV20-1
J: TRBJ2-7
length: 15
D: .
CDR3: CSARDAASASYEQYF
DNA: TGCAGTGCTAGAGACGCGGCTAGCGCAAGCTACGAGCAGTACTTC

size: few
V: TRBV20-1
J: TRBJ2-2
length: 16
D: .
CDR3: CSARPLGGRAAGELFF
DNA: TGCAGTGCTAGGCCCTTAGGGGGGAGGGCCGCCGGGGAGCTGTTTTTT

size: many
V: TRBV6-1
J: TRBJ2-7
length: 13
D: TRBD2
CDR3: CASSPRLAGEQYF
DNA: TGTGCCAGCAGTCCTCGACTAGCAGGCGAGCAGTACTTC

size: few
V: TRBV4-1
J: TRBJ2-2
length: 17
D: TRBD1
CDR3: CASSLTPDRGQTGELFF
DNA: TGCGCCAGCAGCCTCACCCCAGACAGGGGGCAAACCGGGGAGCTGTTTTTT

size: many
V: TRBV7-3
J: TRBJ2-1
length: 14
D: TRBD2
CDR3: CASSPGGRAGEQFF
DNA: TGTGCCAGCAGCCCAGGCGGGAGGGCCGGGGAGCAGTTCTTC

size: .
V: TRBV20-1
J: TRBJ2-1
length: 15
D: TRBD2
CDR3: CSAKTSGRANNEQFF
DNA: TGCAGTGCTAAGACTAGCGGGAGGGCCAACAATGAGCAGTTCTTC

size: few
V: TRBV29-1
J: TRBJ2-1
length: 17
D: TRBD1
CDR3: CSVALTGGLVYGDEQFF
DNA: TGCAGCGTTGCCCTGACAGGGGGTCTAGTCTATGGCGATGAGCAGTTCTTC

size: many
V: TRBV28
J: TRBJ2-1
length: 13
D: .
CDR3: CAWGGHHYNEQFF
DNA: TGTGCCTGGGGGGGACATCACTACAATGAGCAGTTCTTC

size: many
V: TRBV18
J: TRBJ2-7
length: 13
D: .
CDR3: CASSPPVRSEQYF
DNA: TGTGCCAGCTCACCACCGGTGAGGTCCGAGCAGTACTTC

size: .
V: TRBV14
J: TRBJ1-2
length: 15
D: TRBD1
CDR3: CASSQGRPGGGGYTF
DNA: TGTGCCAGCAGCCAAGGGCGGCCAGGGGGCGGTGGCTACACCTTC

size: many
V: TRBV6-1
J: TRBJ1-2
length: 13
D: TRBD1
CDR3: CASSVTGTHGYTF
DNA: TGTGCCAGCAGTGTGACAGGGACGCATGGCTACACCTTC

size: many
V: TRBV6-9
J: TRBJ1-5
length: 13
D: .
CDR3: CASSDSYNQPQHF
DNA: TGTGCCAGCAGCGACAGTTACAATCAGCCCCAGCATTTT

size: many
V: TRBV20-1
J: TRBJ2-3
length: 15
D: TRBD2
CDR3: CSAGLAGGPADTQYF
DNA: TGCAGTGCGGGACTAGCGGGAGGGCCCGCAGATACGCAGTATTTT

size: many
V: TRBV11-2
J: TRBJ2-7
length: 15
D: .
CDR3: CASSLGRGGYYEQYF
DNA: TGTGCCAGCAGCCTAGGTCGAGGAGGATACTACGAGCAGTACTTC

size: .
V: TRBV3-1
J: TRBJ2-1
length: 19
D: .
CDR3: CASSPQGRRGLSSYNEQFF
DNA: TGTGCCAGCAGCCCCCAAGGGAGGCGCGGCTTATCCTCCTACAATGAGCAGTTCTTC

size: many
V: TRBV20-1
J: TRBJ2-3
length: 13
D: .
CDR3: CSARQTGLDTQYF
DNA: TGCAGTGCTAGACAGACAGGACTAGATACGCAGTATTTT

size: many
V: TRBV20-1
J: TRBJ2-5
length: 12
D: .
CDR3: CSATAWRETQYF
DNA: TGCAGTGCTACGGCTTGGAGAGAGACCCAGTACTTC

size: many
V: TRBV20-1
J: TRBJ2-3
length: 12
D: .
CDR3: CSAQEPTDTQYF
DNA: TGCAGTGCCCAAGAACCCACAGATACGCAGTATTTT

size: .
V: TRBV20-1
J: TRBJ2-7
length: 13
D: TRBD2
CDR3: CSALPGTSYEQYF
DNA: TGCAGTGCACTACCCGGGACTAGCTACGAGCAGTACTTC

size: many
V: TRBV20-1
J: TRBJ2-7
length: 13
D: .
CDR3: CSAREGYSYEQYF
DNA: TGCAGTGCTAGAGAGGGGTATTCCTACGAGCAGTACTTC